This paragraph covers one T cell receptor (beta chain) sequence. The CDR3 spans 13 residues. Germline V gene data show CDR1 as SEHNR and CDR2 as FQNEAQ (reference sequence). This entry comes from a study of monozygotic twins with inflammatory bowel disease. Following a re-call of the 5' RACE reads, TCRdb has one entry per CDR3 protein and lacks DNA. In all, the sample yields over 110,000 distinct CDR3 sequences. The sample consisted of blood. V and J are TRBV7-9 and TRBJ1-1. The source is a human donor with ulcerative colitis or Crohn's disease, or a healthy co-twin of an affected twin (not recorded which). This chain's CDR3 is CASNLPEALPAFF. Full variable domain (missing parts from reference TRBV7-9 and TRBJ1-1): DTGVSQNPRHKITKRGQNVTFRCDPISEHNRLYWYRQTLGQGPEFLTYFQNEAQLEKSRLLSDRFSAERPKGSFSTLEIQRTEQGDSAMYLCASNLPEALPAFFGQGTRLTVV.